These T cell receptor beta chains were read from a single sample in a study of shared clonotypes between healthy human individuals. TCRdb keeps only in-frame clones here, not all; method: immunoSEQ multiplex PCR. Seen here are 2 million to 2.5 million clones, approximately 95% observed once, and the top ten hold about 0.37%. The material sequenced was naive CD4+ T cells from PBMCs. Receptors were obtained from a young man in good health. Some clones in this sample may be carry-over from other donors' samples. Each CDR3 is given with its conserved first and last residue. The D gene is left open where the match is weak. Some rows have no size entry. The others give once, few or many, or a class for an expanded clone.

abundance,j_gene,len,d_gene,v_gene,CDR3aa
NA,TRBJ2-5,13,NA,TRBV5-1,CASSETRRETQYF
NA,TRBJ2-2,15,TRBD2,TRBV7-3,CASSPTSGNTGELFF
NA,TRBJ2-5,13,NA,TRBV2,CASSQEFQETQYF
NA,TRBJ1-1,12,NA,TRBV11-2,CASSSLGWEAFF
NA,TRBJ1-1,11,NA,TRBV6-5,CASSYGVRAFF
NA,TRBJ2-7,15,NA,TRBV6-1,CASQRLQGQSYEQYF
NA,TRBJ2-3,13,NA,TRBV6-1,CASSEALDITQYF
NA,TRBJ2-1,15,TRBD1,TRBV19,CASSILGQGVYEQFF
NA,TRBJ2-1,15,TRBD2,TRBV14,CASSQGLAVYNEQFF
NA,TRBJ2-5,16,TRBD2,TRBV6-6,CASRGRLAGGWETQYF
NA,TRBJ1-4,16,NA,TRBV2,CASSFGVIATNEKLFF
NA,TRBJ2-1,14,NA,TRBV2,CASSELPGYNEQFF
NA,TRBJ2-1,11,NA,TRBV6-6,CASSPIDEQFF
NA,TRBJ2-1,14,TRBD2,TRBV9,CASSYRLAYNEQFF
NA,TRBJ2-1,14,NA,TRBV28,CASSRPGGRNEQFF
NA,TRBJ1-2,15,TRBD1,TRBV7-9,CASSLTGQAQNGYTF
NA,TRBJ1-2,16,TRBD1,TRBV18,CASSQYRQGVDYGYTF
NA,TRBJ1-1,16,NA,TRBV6-5,CASSYVRGGVNTEAFF
NA,TRBJ2-4,14,NA,TRBV5-1,CASSYQDRRSGQYF
NA,TRBJ2-5,15,NA,TRBV18,CASSPIGKYQETQYF
NA,TRBJ1-2,15,TRBD1,TRBV29-1,CSVVPKGTGDYGYTF
once,TRBJ2-3,12,NA,TRBV28,CASSPPSRAQYF
NA,TRBJ2-5,14,TRBD1,TRBV7-8,CASSQDRGQETQYF
NA,TRBJ1-1,14,NA,TRBV11-1,CASKEGLVNTEAFF
NA,TRBJ2-5,13,NA,TRBV6-1,CASSGLVRETQYF
NA,TRBJ2-3,15,TRBD1,TRBV5-1,CASSSGQELTDTQYF
NA,TRBJ2-5,16,TRBD2,TRBV15,CATSREAGGVLETQYF